A single T cell receptor (beta chain) is shown here with its context. Its cognate antigen is unknown. The data were obtained in a study of beta chain features in type 1 diabetes. CDR3 length: 13 amino acids. Germline V gives CDR1 GTSNPN, CDR2 SVGIG (reference sequence). V was shortened by 2 bases and J by 1 base, with 8 bases between the two germline ends. Overall study findings and caveats: Cells with high TCR expression could be over-represented by cDNA sequencing.

Sequencing targeted expressed TCRB transcripts, as all isolated RNA had been reverse transcribed. Produced via immunoSEQ multiplex PCR; TCRdb's table is partial and in-frame only. The sample records about 260,000 clones, 68% being singletons. The chain combines TRBV30 with TRBJ2-5; no firm D call. Sequences were obtained from naive CD4+ T cells from blood. The source is a man aged 25-45 years in good health. The CDR3 DNA reads TGTGCCTGGAGTATTCAGAGCCAAGAGACCCAGTACTTC. It yields the protein CAWSIQSQETQYF.